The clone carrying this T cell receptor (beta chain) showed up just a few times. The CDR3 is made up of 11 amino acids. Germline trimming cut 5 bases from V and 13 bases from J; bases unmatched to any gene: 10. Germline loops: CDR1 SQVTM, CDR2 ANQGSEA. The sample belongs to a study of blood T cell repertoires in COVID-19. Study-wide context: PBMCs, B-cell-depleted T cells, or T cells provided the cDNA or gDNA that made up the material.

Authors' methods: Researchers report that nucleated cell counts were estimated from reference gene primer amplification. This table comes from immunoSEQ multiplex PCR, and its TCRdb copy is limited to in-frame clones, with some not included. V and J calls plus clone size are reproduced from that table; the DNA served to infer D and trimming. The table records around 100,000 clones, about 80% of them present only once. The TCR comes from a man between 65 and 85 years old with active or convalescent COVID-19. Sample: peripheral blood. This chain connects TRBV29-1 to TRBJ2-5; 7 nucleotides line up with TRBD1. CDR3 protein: CSVNLRGSSYF. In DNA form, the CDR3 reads TGCAGCGTTAACCTCAGGGGGAGTTCGTACTTC.